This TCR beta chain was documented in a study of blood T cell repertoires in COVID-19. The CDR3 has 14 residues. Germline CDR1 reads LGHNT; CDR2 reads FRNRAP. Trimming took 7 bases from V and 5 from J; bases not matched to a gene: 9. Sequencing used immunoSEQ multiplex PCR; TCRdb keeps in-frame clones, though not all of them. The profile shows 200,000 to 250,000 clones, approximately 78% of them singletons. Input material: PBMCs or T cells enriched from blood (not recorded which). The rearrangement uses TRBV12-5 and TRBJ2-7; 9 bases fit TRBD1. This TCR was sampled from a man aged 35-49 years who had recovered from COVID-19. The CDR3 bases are TGTGCTAGTGCGACGGACAGGGGTGTCCACGAGCAGTACTTC. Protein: CASATDRGVHEQYF.